The 3 T cell receptor beta chains below all came from one sample that was sequenced in a study of identical twins. TCRdb independently ran MiXCR on the 5' RACE reads; one entry per CDR3 protein. The table records around 230,000 distinct CDR3 sequences, approximately 7.1% of them present only once. These data are also associated with another study on T cells expressing NK-cell markers.

Source material: CD8+ T cells sorted from blood. Receptors were obtained from a woman under 30 in good health.

This clonotype has ten or more counts. This chain uses TRBV10-3 with TRBJ2-2; D is unresolved. This CDR3 has 14 amino acids. Germline loops: CDR1 ENHRY, CDR2 SYGVKD. V shed 3 bases and J shed 5 bases, with 10 bases lying between them. This chain's CDR3 is CAISDRSGTGELFF. The CDR3 DNA follows: TGTGCCATCAGTGACCGTAGTGGGACCGGGGAGCTGTTTTTT.

The gene calls are TRBV15 and TRBJ1-2; 9 bases align to TRBD1. CDR1 and CDR2 (germline): LNHNV, YYDKDF (reference sequence). V was clipped by 3 bases and J by 7 bases; unmatched bases: 9. CDR3 length: 15 residues. The CDR3 DNA reads as TGTGCCACCAGCAGCCATCCGGGACAGGGTCCTGGCTACACCTTC. It is translated as CATSSHPGQGPGYTF.

This clonotype has only a few counts. The chain links TRBV6-6 to TRBJ2-7; TRBD1 might be the D (6 bases). Trimming left V 4 bases short and J 6 bases short, with 10 bases between. Germline loops: CDR1 MNHNY, CDR2 SVGAGI (reference sequence). This CDR3 is built from 12 residues. In DNA, the CDR3 is TGTGCCAGCAGTTCGACAGGACTCGAGCAGTACTTC. The encoded protein is CASSSTGLEQYF.